These T cell receptor beta chains were read from a single sample in a study of PD-1 blockade in classical Hodgkin lymphoma. TCRdb's table, derived via immunoSEQ multiplex PCR, lists solely in-frame clones and lacks some. The table records 75,000 to 95,000 clones, 83% of them present only once. The sequencing here drew on peripheral blood mononuclear cells (PBMCs), taken before the fourth cycle of nivolumab. The receptors derive from a human donor with classical Hodgkin lymphoma. Each CDR3 is given with its conserved first and last residue. D genes are given only for firm matches. Part of the rows lack a size; the others show once, few, many or a class for expanded clones.

DNA,CDR3,D,J,size,V
TGCGCCAGCAGCTCCGGACTAGCGGGGGCCGGGGAGCTGTTTTTT,CASSSGLAGAGELFF,TRBD2,TRBJ2-2,.,TRBV5-1
TGTGCCAGCAGCCTCGGCGGGCTAGCGGTCTACAATGAGCAGTTCTTC,CASSLGGLAVYNEQFF,TRBD2,TRBJ2-1,once,TRBV4-2
TGTGCCAGTAGTAAACGACAGGGAAACCAAGAGACCCAGTACTTC,CASSKRQGNQETQYF,TRBD1,TRBJ2-5,.,TRBV19
TGTGCCAGCAGTGAAGAGGGGGGAACTAATGAAAAACTGTTTTTT,CASSEEGGTNEKLFF,.,TRBJ1-4,.,TRBV2
TGTGCCACCCTCCGGGACAGGGTTCCCAACGAGCAGTACTTC,CATLRDRVPNEQYF,TRBD1,TRBJ2-7,.,TRBV6-1
TGCGCCAGCAGCGCCCTGACAGGGGCTAATGAAAAACTGTTTTTT,CASSALTGANEKLFF,TRBD1,TRBJ1-4,.,TRBV5-1
TGTGCCTGGAGTGTCCTGACACTTGAGGGCGAGCAGTACTTC,CAWSVLTLEGEQYF,.,TRBJ2-7,.,TRBV30
TGTGCCAGTAGTATGGGACCGTCCGGCTCCTACGAGCAGTACTTC,CASSMGPSGSYEQYF,.,TRBJ2-7,.,TRBV19
TGTGCCAGCAGACCCTACAAGGTGGCCTACAATGAGCAGTTCTTC,CASRPYKVAYNEQFF,.,TRBJ2-1,many,TRBV6-5
TGTGCCAGCAGCTTAGTTGCGGGGGTCCCGGGGCAGCCCCAGCATTTT,CASSLVAGVPGQPQHF,.,TRBJ1-5,once,TRBV7-6
TGTGCCAGCAGCATGCCGGGACAGGGGAACACCGGGGAGCTGTTTTTT,CASSMPGQGNTGELFF,TRBD1,TRBJ2-2,.,TRBV5-4
TGTGCTAGTGGCAAGGGGGACGCTGGGCGCAATCAGCCCCAGCATTTT,CASGKGDAGRNQPQHF,.,TRBJ1-5,.,TRBV12-5
TGCAGCGCTCTCCTGGGACTAGCGGGATTCTACGAGCAGTACTTC,CSALLGLAGFYEQYF,TRBD2,TRBJ2-7,.,TRBV29-1
TGTGCCAGCACCAAACCGGGCCCGAAGGGTGAGCAGTTCTTC,CASTKPGPKGEQFF,.,TRBJ2-1,.,TRBV6-5
TGTGCCACCAGCAGAGATCCCGCCACAGATACGCAGTATTTT,CATSRDPATDTQYF,.,TRBJ2-3,.,TRBV15
TGTGCCAGTAGTAGAGGCAGGGGTAACTACGAGCAGTACTTC,CASSRGRGNYEQYF,.,TRBJ2-7,.,TRBV19